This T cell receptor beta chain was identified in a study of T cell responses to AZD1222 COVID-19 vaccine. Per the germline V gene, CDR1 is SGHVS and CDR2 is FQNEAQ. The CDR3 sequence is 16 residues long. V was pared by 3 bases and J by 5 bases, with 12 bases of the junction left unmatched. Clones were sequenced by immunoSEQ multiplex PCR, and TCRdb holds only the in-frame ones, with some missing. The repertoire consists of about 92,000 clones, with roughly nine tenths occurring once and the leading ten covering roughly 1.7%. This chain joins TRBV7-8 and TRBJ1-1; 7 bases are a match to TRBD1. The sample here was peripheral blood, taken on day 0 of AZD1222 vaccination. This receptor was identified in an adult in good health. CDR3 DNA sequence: TGTGCCAGCAGCTTGTACAGGGGCCGATGGATGACTGAAGCTTTCTTT. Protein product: CASSLYRGRWMTEAFF.